This T cell receptor (beta chain) was obtained from a study of T cells in Graves' hyperthyroidism and ophthalmopathy. Overall study results and limits: A model of 13 V-J features distinguished ophthalmopathy from stable hyperthyroidism.

When hyperthyroidism was first diagnosed, the blood sample was taken, preceding any ophthalmopathy symptoms. The CDR3 is 13 amino acids. V gave up 6 bases and J gave up 5 bases, with 13 bases separating them. The V gene's germline CDR1 is LNHDA and CDR2 SQIVND (reference sequence). RNA transcripts were the template for amplifying TCR beta CDR3 regions. Researchers ran a first-round RT-PCR on the TCR CDR3 using the HTBI primer set. TCRdb reanalysed the multiplex PCR reads using MiXCR and keeps one entry per CDR3 protein. The sample includes some 370,000 distinct CDR3 sequences, about a sixth of them seen just once. This clonotype has a count of ten or more. As yet, its antigen is unknown.

The sequence came from a woman younger than 45 with Graves' hyperthyroidism that later progressed to Graves' ophthalmopathy. Sequencing input: blood. The J gene is TRBJ1-1, the V gene TRBV19; D is ambiguous. CDR3 region: CASRKPAGTEAFF. As DNA, the CDR3 is TGTGCCAGTAGAAAACCGGCGGGGACTGAAGCTTTCTTT.